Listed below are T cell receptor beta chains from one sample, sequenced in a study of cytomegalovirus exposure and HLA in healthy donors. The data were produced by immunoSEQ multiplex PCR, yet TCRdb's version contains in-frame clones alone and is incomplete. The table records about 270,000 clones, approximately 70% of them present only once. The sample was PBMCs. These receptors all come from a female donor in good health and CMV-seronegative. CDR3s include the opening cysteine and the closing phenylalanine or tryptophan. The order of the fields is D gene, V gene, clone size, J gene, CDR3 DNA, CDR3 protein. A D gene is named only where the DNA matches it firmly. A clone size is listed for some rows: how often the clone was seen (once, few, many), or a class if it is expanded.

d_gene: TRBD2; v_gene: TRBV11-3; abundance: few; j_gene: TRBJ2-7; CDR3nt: TGTGCCAGTATGCGACTAGCGGGACCTTACGAGCAGTACTTC; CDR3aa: CASMRLAGPYEQYF
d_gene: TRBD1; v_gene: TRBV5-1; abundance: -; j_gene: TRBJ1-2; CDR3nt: TGCGCCAGCAGCTTAGGACAGGGGACGGGTGGCTACACCTTC; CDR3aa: CASSLGQGTGGYTF
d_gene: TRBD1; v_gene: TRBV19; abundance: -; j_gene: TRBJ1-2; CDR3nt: TGTGCCAGTACCCCAAATAGGCAGGGGGACTATGGCTACACCTTC; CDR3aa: CASTPNRQGDYGYTF
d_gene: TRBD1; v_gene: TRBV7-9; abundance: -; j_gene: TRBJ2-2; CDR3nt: TGTGCCAGCAGCTTAGCACGAGGGGGCGGTGGGACCGGGGAGCTGTTTTTT; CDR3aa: CASSLARGGGGTGELFF
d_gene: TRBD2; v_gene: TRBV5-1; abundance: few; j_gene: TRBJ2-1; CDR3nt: TGCGCCAGCAGCTTGGAGGGAGGGTTCTACAATGAGCAGTTCTTC; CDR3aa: CASSLEGGFYNEQFF
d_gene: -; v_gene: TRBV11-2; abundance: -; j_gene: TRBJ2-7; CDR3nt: TGTGCCAGCAGCCACGGGACTGGCAGCTCCTACGAGCAGTACTTC; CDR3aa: CASSHGTGSSYEQYF
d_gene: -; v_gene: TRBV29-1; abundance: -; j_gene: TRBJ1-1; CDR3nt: TGCAGCGTTGACGGGGAGGGCAGACAGTTACTGAACACTGAAGCTTTCTTT; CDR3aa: CSVDGEGRQLLNTEAFF
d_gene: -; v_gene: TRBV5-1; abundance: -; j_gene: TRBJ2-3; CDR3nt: TGCGCCAGCAGCCCCCCCGGGGTTACGCAGTATTTT; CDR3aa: CASSPPGVTQYF
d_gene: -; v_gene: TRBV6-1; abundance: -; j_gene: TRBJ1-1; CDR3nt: TGTGCCAGCACCCCCCATAAGGGGGAAGCTTTCTTT; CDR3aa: CASTPHKGEAFF
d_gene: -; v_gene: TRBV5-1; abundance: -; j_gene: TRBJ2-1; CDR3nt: TGCGCCAGCAGCCAACCCACTAGCCTGAGCTCCTACAATGAGCAGTTCTTC; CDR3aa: CASSQPTSLSSYNEQFF
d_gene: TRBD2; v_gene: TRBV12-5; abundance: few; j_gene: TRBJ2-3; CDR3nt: TGTGCTAGTGGTTATGGACTAGCGGGTGCAGATACGCAGTATTTT; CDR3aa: CASGYGLAGADTQYF
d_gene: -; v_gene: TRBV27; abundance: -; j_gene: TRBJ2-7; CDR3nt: TGTGCCAGCAGTTTCGGCAGGGACTACGAGCAGTACTTC; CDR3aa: CASSFGRDYEQYF
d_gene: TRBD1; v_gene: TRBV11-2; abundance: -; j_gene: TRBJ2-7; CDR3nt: TGTGCCAGCAGCTTAAGGGACAGGGGGCTGGGGGAGCAGTACTTC; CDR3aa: CASSLRDRGLGEQYF
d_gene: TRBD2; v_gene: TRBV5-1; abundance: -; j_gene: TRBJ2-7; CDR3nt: TGCGCCAGCAGCCCTCGGTCGGGCGGGAGGATGAACGAGCAGTACTTC; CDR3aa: CASSPRSGGRMNEQYF
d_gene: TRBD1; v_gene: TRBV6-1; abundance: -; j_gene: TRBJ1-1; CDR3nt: TGTGCCAGCAACCCCGGGACAGGGAACACTGAAGCTTTCTTT; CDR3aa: CASNPGTGNTEAFF
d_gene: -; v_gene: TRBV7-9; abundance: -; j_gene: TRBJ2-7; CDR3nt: TGTGCCAGCAGCTTAGGCGACATCTACGAGCAGTACTTC; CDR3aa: CASSLGDIYEQYF
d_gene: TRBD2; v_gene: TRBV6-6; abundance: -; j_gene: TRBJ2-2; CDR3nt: TGTGCCAGCAGTGGGACTAGTAGCGGGGAGCTGTTTTTT; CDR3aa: CASSGTSSGELFF
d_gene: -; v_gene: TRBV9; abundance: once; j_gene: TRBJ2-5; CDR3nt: TGTGCCAGCAGCGATACTAGTGGCCCCCAAGAGACCCAGTACTTC; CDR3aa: CASSDTSGPQETQYF
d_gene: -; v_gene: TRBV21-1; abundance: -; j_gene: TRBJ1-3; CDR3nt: TGTGCCAGCAGGAAAAGTCGACGGAGGCATTCTGGAAACACCATATATTTT; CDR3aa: CASRKSRRRHSGNTIYF
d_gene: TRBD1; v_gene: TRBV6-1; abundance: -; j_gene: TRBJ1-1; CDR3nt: TGTGCCAGCACAAGAGACAGGGGATGGAACACTGAAGCTTTCTTT; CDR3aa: CASTRDRGWNTEAFF
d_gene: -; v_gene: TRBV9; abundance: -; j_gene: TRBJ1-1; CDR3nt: TGTGCCAGCAGCGCGAATCGCCAAGCCACTGAAGCTTTCTTT; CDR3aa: CASSANRQATEAFF
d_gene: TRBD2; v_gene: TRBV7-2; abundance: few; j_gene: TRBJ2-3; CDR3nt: TGTGCCAGCAGCTTAGAGGATAGCGGGACCACAGATACGCAGTATTTT; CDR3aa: CASSLEDSGTTDTQYF
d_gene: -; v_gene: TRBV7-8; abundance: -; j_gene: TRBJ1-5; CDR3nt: TGTGCCAGCAGCATCGGGACAAAAAATCAGCCCCAGCATTTT; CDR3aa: CASSIGTKNQPQHF
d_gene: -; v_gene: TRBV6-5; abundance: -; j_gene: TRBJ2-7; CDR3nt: TGTGCCAGCAGTCCGTCAGGCTCTGTTACCTACGAGCAGTACTTC; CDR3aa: CASSPSGSVTYEQYF
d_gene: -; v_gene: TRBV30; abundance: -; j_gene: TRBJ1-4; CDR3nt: TGTGCCTGGAGTGTTTATGCTTCGGAACTGTTTTTT; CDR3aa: CAWSVYASELFF
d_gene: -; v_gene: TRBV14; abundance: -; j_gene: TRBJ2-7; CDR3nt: TGTGCCAGCAGCCAAGGAACGTACGAGCAGTACTTC; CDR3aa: CASSQGTYEQYF
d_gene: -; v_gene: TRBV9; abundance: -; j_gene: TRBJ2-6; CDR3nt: TGTGCCAGCAGACGGTCTGGGGCCAACGTCCTGACTTTC; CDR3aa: CASRRSGANVLTF
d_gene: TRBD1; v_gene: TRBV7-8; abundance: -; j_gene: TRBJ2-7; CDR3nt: TGTGCCAGCAGCCTCGACAGGGTCTCCTACGAGCAGTACTTC; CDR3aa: CASSLDRVSYEQYF
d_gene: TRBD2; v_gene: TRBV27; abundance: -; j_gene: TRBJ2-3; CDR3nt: TGTGCCAGCAGTCTGACTAGCGGGTGGGCAGATACGCAGTATTTT; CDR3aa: CASSLTSGWADTQYF
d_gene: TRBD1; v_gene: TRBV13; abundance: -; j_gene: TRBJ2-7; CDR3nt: TGTGCCAGCAGCTTACGAACAGGGGGCAACGAGCAGTACTTC; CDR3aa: CASSLRTGGNEQYF
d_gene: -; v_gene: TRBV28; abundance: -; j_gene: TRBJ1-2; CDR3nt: TGTGCCAGCAGTTTTCAAGGGGTGTTTGGCTACACCTTC; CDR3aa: CASSFQGVFGYTF
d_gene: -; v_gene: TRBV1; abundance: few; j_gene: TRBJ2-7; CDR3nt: TGCACCAGCAGCCAAGAATTCGGTAGGGGGGAGGGCCCCTACGAGCAGTACTTC; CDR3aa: CTSSQEFGRGEGPYEQYF
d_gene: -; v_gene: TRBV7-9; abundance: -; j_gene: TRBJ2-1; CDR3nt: TGTGCCAGCAGCGAGGGTACTGAGCAGTTCTTC; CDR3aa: CASSEGTEQFF
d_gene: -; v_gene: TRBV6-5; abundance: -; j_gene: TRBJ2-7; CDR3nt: TGTGCCAGCAGTCCATCCCAGGGACTCGTGGGGCAGTACTTC; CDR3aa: CASSPSQGLVGQYF
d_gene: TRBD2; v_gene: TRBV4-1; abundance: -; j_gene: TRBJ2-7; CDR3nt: TGCGCCAGCAGCCAACTCGACCTGGGACTAGCGGGAGGGAGCGAGCAGTACTTC; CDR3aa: CASSQLDLGLAGGSEQYF
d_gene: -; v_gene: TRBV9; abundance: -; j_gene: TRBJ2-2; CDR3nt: TGTGCCAGCAGCGCCGGTGGGAGTAACACCGGGGAGCTGTTTTTT; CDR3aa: CASSAGGSNTGELFF
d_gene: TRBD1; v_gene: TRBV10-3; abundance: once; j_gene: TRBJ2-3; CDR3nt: TGTGCCATCAGTTCCGGACAGGGGGCGACAGATACGCAGTATTTT; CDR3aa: CAISSGQGATDTQYF
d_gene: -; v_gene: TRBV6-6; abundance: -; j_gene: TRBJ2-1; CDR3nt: TGTGCCAGCAGTTACGACGGGAGCTCCTACAATGAGCAGTTCTTC; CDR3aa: CASSYDGSSYNEQFF
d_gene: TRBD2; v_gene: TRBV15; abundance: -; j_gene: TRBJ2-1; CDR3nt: TGTGCCACCAGCAGAGGTATAGCGGGAGAGGGTGAGCAGTTCTTC; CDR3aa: CATSRGIAGEGEQFF
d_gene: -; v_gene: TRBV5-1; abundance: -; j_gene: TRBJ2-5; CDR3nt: TGCGCCAGCAGCTTGGTCGGAGGGGATTCCGAGACCCAGTACTTC; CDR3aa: CASSLVGGDSETQYF
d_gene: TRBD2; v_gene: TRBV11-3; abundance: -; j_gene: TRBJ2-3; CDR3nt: TGTGCCAGCACCCGAGCGGGAGGGCTGAGGGATACGCAGTATTTT; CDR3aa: CASTRAGGLRDTQYF
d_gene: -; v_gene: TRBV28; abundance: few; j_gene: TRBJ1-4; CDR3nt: TGTGCCAGCAGTGGCGGGGGAGGGGTACAAGAAAAACTGTTTTTT; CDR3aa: CASSGGGGVQEKLFF